The 25 T cell receptor beta chains presented below share a single source sample, sequenced in a study of cytomegalovirus exposure and HLA in healthy donors. Clones were sequenced by immunoSEQ multiplex PCR, and TCRdb holds only the in-frame ones, with some missing. The sample lists tens of thousands of clones; less than 95% were seen once. The sequenced material came from PBMCs. Receptor source: a woman under 30 in good health and CMV-seropositive.

The chain has TRBV7-9 and TRBJ2-7; D remains ambiguous. Germline V CDR1 and CDR2: SEHNR, FQNEAQ (reference sequence). CDR3 length: 11 residues. V dropped 4 bases and J dropped 9 bases, with 10 bases sitting between them. The CDR3 nucleotides read TGTGCCAGCAGCTCCGAGTTTGTGCAGTACTTC. It translates to CASSSEFVQYF.

This clone was detected only a few times. CDR3 nucleotide sequence: TGCGCCAGCAGCCAAGACTCGACAGGGGTTAATCAGCCCCAGCATTTT. It encodes CASSQDSTGVNQPQHF. The gene calls are TRBV4-3 and TRBJ1-5, with 8 bases that match TRBD1. Germline-derived CDR1 and CDR2 are LGHNA and YSLEER. This CDR3 has 16 amino acids. The trim removed 0 bases at V and 4 bases at J, leaving 5 bases unmatched.

The chain is built from TRBV7-3 and TRBJ2-1, with TRBD2 matching over 9 bases. The CDR3 contains 14 residues. V gave up 1 base and J gave up 8 bases; unmatched junction bases: 3. Germline V lookup: CDR1 SGHTA, CDR2 FQGTGA. CDR3 DNA: TGTGCCAGCAGCTTAAGGGGACTAGCACATGAGCAGTTCTTC. Translated, it gives CASSLRGLAHEQFF.

The chain employs TRBV15 and TRBJ2-7, with 7 bases lining up with TRBD1. This CDR3 region has 15 residues. The ends lost 4 bases at V and 0 bases at J; junction bases unmatched: 6. CDR1 and CDR2 from the germline V gene are LNHNV and YYDKDF (reference sequence). CDR3 region: CATSINRQGSYEQYF. The CDR3 nucleotides read TGTGCCACCAGCATTAATCGACAGGGCTCCTACGAGCAGTACTTC.

This sequence joins TRBV7-9 and TRBJ1-3; D ambiguous. Germline CDR1 SEHNR, CDR2 FQNEAQ (reference sequence). Trimming pared 5 bases from V and 11 bases from J, leaving 13 bases between. The CDR3 sequence is 12 residues long. The CDR3 nucleotides read TGTGCCAGCAGCCGCGAGGTGGGAGCCATATATTTT. Its protein is CASSREVGAIYF.

The V and J genes are TRBV5-6 and TRBJ2-5; the match to TRBD2 covers 11 bases. V shed 0 bases, J shed 5 bases, and the junction held 6 bases outside the gene matches. The CDR3 runs 16 residues. CDR1 and CDR2 (germline): SGHDT, YYEEEE. The CDR3 loop reads CASSLAVASGGETQYF. In nucleotides, the CDR3 is TGTGCCAGCAGCTTGGCGGTGGCTAGCGGGGGGGAGACCCAGTACTTC.

The table lists this clone with a count of one. This sequence joins TRBV7-9 and TRBJ1-2, with D tentatively TRBD1 (5 bases). The V gene's germline CDR1 is SEHNR and CDR2 FQNEAQ (reference sequence). The CDR3 totals 16 residues. V lost 1 base to trimming and J lost 7 bases, with 19 bases between them. DNA for the CDR3: TGTGCCAGCAGCTTAGTGGGTCGGTCAGGGATGGGTGGCTACACCTTC. Translating it yields CASSLVGRSGMGGYTF.

The chain is built from TRBV2 and TRBJ2-5; D is undetermined. This CDR3 contains 14 residues. Germline V CDR1 and CDR2: SNHLY, FYNNEI. Trimming left V 5 bases short and J 2 bases short, with 12 bases between. The CDR3 sequence: CASSLQTRQETQYF. CDR3 sequence (DNA): TGTGCCAGCAGTCTACAGACACGTCAAGAGACCCAGTACTTC.

The gene calls are TRBV30 and TRBJ1-1; D remains ambiguous. This CDR3 contains 14 residues. Germline CDR1 and CDR2: GTSNPN and SVGIG (reference sequence). The V end was cut by 2 bases, the J end by 1 base, with 11 bases between. This CDR3 is CAWSIMGANTEAFF. In DNA form, the CDR3 reads TGTGCCTGGAGTATCATGGGCGCGAACACTGAAGCTTTCTTT.

The chain combines TRBV5-1 with TRBJ2-7; TRBD2 agrees at 9 bases. The CDR3 has 16 amino acids. Germline CDR1 is SGHRS and CDR2 is YFSETQ. The junction had 7 bases not matched to a gene; V was cut back by 0 bases and J by 3 bases. CDR3 nucleotide sequence: TGCGCCAGCAGCTTGGAGACTAGCGGAGTTAACTACGAGCAGTACTTC. Its protein product is CASSLETSGVNYEQYF. Drawing the rest from reference TRBV5-1 and TRBJ2-7, the complete variable domain is KAGVTQTPRYLIKTRGQQVTLSCSPISGHRSVSWYQQTPGQGLQFLFEYFSETQRNKGNFPGRFSGRQFSNSRSEMNVSTLELGDSALYLCASSLETSGVNYEQYFGPGTRLTVT.

This rearrangement joins TRBV4-3 to TRBJ1-1, with D unclear. The CDR3 is 14 amino acids. Trimming shortened V by 0 bases and J by 5 bases, and 10 bases separated the two germline ends. The germline gives CDR1 LGHNA, CDR2 YSLEER. The CDR3 region is CASSQDFYETEAFF. The CDR3 coding sequence is TGCGCCAGCAGCCAAGATTTTTATGAGACTGAAGCTTTCTTT.

The V call is TRBV6-5, the J call TRBJ2-3; no firm D call. This CDR3 contains 13 residues. Trimming pared 5 bases from V and 6 bases from J, leaving 12 bases between. Germline V gene lookup returns CDR1 MNHEY and CDR2 SVGAGI. This chain's CDR3 is CASSPDFWDTQYF. The CDR3 nucleotides are TGTGCCAGCAGTCCCGACTTTTGGGATACGCAGTATTTT.

The V gene is TRBV18, the J gene TRBJ1-2; 8 positions match TRBD1. With V trimmed by 3 bases and J by 4 bases, 7 bases remained unmatched. Germline V gene sequence: CDR1 KGHSH, CDR2 LQKENI. CDR3 length: 15 residues. The CDR3 spells CASSPRLTGGYGYTF. The DNA of the CDR3 is TGTGCCAGCTCACCTCGCTTAACAGGGGGCTATGGCTACACCTTC.

The chain has TRBV28 and TRBJ2-3; 11 bases align to TRBD1. The J segment lost 3 bases and the V segment lost 5 bases, leaving 4 bases of the junction unmatched. CDR1 MDHEN and CDR2 SYDVKM come from the germline V gene. This CDR3 has 15 residues. The CDR3 region has the DNA TGTGCCAGCAGTCGGACAGGGGGCCAGACAGATACGCAGTATTTT. It yields the protein CASSRTGGQTDTQYF. The full variable domain, completed using reference TRBV28 and TRBJ2-3, is DVKVTQSSRYLVKRTGEKVFLECVQDMDHENMFWYRQDPGLGLRLIYFSYDVKMKEKGDIPEGYSVSREKKERFSLILESASTNQTSMYLCASSRTGGQTDTQYFGPGTRLTVL.

This chain connects TRBV7-2 to TRBJ1-1; TRBD1 might be the D (6 bases). Germline values: CDR1 SGHTA, CDR2 FQGNSA. The CDR3 has 16 amino acids. Trimming pared 3 bases from V and 1 base from J, leaving 15 bases between. CDR3 loop: CASSLMARDTNTEAFF. The CDR3 DNA reads as TGTGCCAGCAGCTTGATGGCACGGGACACGAACACTGAAGCTTTCTTT.

The V and J genes are TRBV4-3 and TRBJ1-2; D is unclear. The CDR3 runs 13 residues. With 0 bases removed from V and 6 bases from J, the gap between germline ends came to 8 bases. From germline, CDR1 is LGHNA and CDR2 YSLEER. As DNA, the CDR3 is TGCGCCAGCAGCCAAGATCTCGGGAATGGCTACACCTTC. It encodes CASSQDLGNGYTF.

The chain carries TRBV6-1 and TRBJ2-6; perhaps TRBD2 as D (5 bases). The V and J ends lost 4 bases and 0 bases respectively, with 10 bases between them. Germline CDR1 reads MNHNS; CDR2 reads SASEGT. This CDR3 is built from 16 residues. DNA of the CDR3: TGTGCCAGCAGTGGGATGGGGAGCTCTGGGGCCAACGTCCTGACTTTC. It codes for CASSGMGSSGANVLTF.

The CDR3 protein is CASSESVWAGDTGELFF. The CDR3 DNA follows: TGTGCCAGCAGTGAATCGGTGTGGGCAGGTGACACCGGGGAGCTGTTTTTT. The chain links TRBV6-1 to TRBJ2-2, with D unresolved. Per the germline V gene, CDR1 is MNHNS and CDR2 is SASEGT. The ends were cut back, 2 bases at V and 3 bases at J, with 16 bases in the middle. The CDR3 covers 17 residues.

The chain couples TRBV28 to TRBJ1-2; the match to TRBD1 covers 7 bases. V lost 8 bases and J lost 2; bases outside the gene matches: 8. Germline loops: CDR1 MDHEN, CDR2 SYDVKM. CDR3 size: 14 residues. The CDR3 spells CASSEGGRNYGYTF. The CDR3, as DNA: TGTGCCAGCTCCGAAGGGGGCCGAAACTATGGCTACACCTTC.

V is TRBV7-8 and J is TRBJ2-7; unclear D gene. The CDR3 extends over 14 amino acids. Between the trimmed V and J ends, which lost 1 base and 3 bases, there was a span of 10 bases. Germline V gene data show CDR1 as SGHVS and CDR2 as FQNEAQ. CDR3 DNA sequence: TGTGCCAGCAGCTTAGGCGCAGGCTACTACGAGCAGTACTTC. Translating gives CASSLGAGYYEQYF.

V and J are TRBV5-4 and TRBJ2-7; tentative D call: TRBD1 (6 bases). Germline CDR1 is SGHNT and CDR2 is YYREEE (reference sequence). The CDR3 spans 16 residues. Trimming took 2 bases from V and 2 from J, leaving 17 bases between them. The CDR3 loop reads CASSLDPGTPTYEQYF. CDR3 nucleotides: TGTGCCAGCAGCTTAGACCCCGGGACACCGACCTACGAGCAGTACTTC.

The chain couples TRBV5-4 to TRBJ1-2; 8 nucleotides match TRBD1. This CDR3 comprises 13 residues. V lost 5 bases to trimming and J lost 4 bases; unmatched junction nucleotides: 4. Germline-derived CDR1 and CDR2 are SGHNT and YYREEE (reference sequence). In DNA form, the CDR3 reads TGTGCCAGCAGGCATGACAGGGGCTATGGCTACACCTTC. This encodes CASRHDRGYGYTF.

This chain joins TRBV14 and TRBJ2-5, with D maybe TRBD2 (6 bases). Trimming cost V 3 bases and J 1 base, with 12 bases left between them. Germline loops: CDR1 SGHDN, CDR2 FVKESK. The CDR3 length is 15 residues. CDR3 amino acids: CASSHWDSGQETQYF. CDR3 DNA: TGTGCCAGCAGCCATTGGGATAGCGGCCAAGAGACCCAGTACTTC.

The rearrangement uses TRBV27 and TRBJ2-5, with D possibly matching TRBD1 (5 bases). TRBJ2-7 matches the DNA end more closely, so the J call is doubtful. Germline V gene lookup returns CDR1 MNHEY and CDR2 SMNVEV (reference sequence). This CDR3 is 16 amino acids long. The CDR3 DNA follows: TGTGCCAGCACCGTTTCCCAGGGTACCCTCTCCTACGAGCAGTACTTC. This gives the protein CASTVSQGTLSYEQYF.

This clone was recorded only once. V gene TRBV7-2 combines with J gene TRBJ2-5; D gene ambiguous. Germline V gene data show CDR1 as SGHTA and CDR2 as FQGNSA. The V end was cut by 0 bases, the J end by 1 base, with 12 bases between. The CDR3 is made up of 16 amino acids. In DNA form, the CDR3 reads TGTGCCAGCAGCTTAGCTATTGGCAGCGTCCAAGAGACCCAGTACTTC. Protein: CASSLAIGSVQETQYF.